Below, 3 T cell receptor beta chains from the same sample are listed, as sequenced in a study of T cell changes during pregnancy in multiple sclerosis. Sequencing used immunoSEQ multiplex PCR; TCRdb keeps in-frame clones, though not all of them. The sample records tens of thousands of clones, more than 75% being singletons. Source: CD8+ T cells from peripheral blood mononuclear cells, taken before pregnancy. All receptors come from a female donor with multiple sclerosis, enrolled in a pregnancy study.

The chain combines TRBV19 with TRBJ1-2; possibly TRBD1 for D (6 bases). The V and J ends lost 5 bases and 6 bases respectively, with 13 bases between them. This CDR3 is 13 amino acids long. Germline assignment: CDR1 LNHDA and CDR2 SQIVND (reference sequence). DNA of the CDR3: TGTGCCAGTAGTTCGCACAACAGGGATGGCTACACCTTC. Translated, it gives CASSSHNRDGYTF.

The CDR3 loop is CATRGTGEQFF. The CDR3 nucleotides read TGTGCCACCAGGGGTACGGGGGAGCAGTTCTTC. V gene TRBV15 combines with J gene TRBJ2-1; D possibly corresponds to TRBD2 (5 bases). Looked up from germline, CDR1 is LNHNV and CDR2 is YYDKDF (reference sequence). The CDR3 is made up of 11 amino acids. The germline V and J ends were trimmed by 6 bases and 10 bases, with 10 bases remaining between them. The full variable domain, with the rest looked up from reference TRBV15 and TRBJ2-1, is DAMVIQNPRYQVTQFGKPVTLSCSQTLNHNVMYWYQQKSSQAPKLLFHYYDKDFNNEADTPDNFQSRRPNTSFCFLDIRSPGLGDTAMYLCATRGTGEQFFGPGTRLTVL.

This CDR3 reads CASSWGQGLYEQYF. CDR3 nucleotides: TGTGCCAGCAGCTGGGGACAGGGTTTGTACGAGCAGTACTTC. This rearrangement joins TRBV5-6 to TRBJ2-7; TRBD1 matches 9 bases. The CDR3 totals 14 residues. Germline V gene lookup returns CDR1 SGHDT and CDR2 YYEEEE. V gave up 3 bases and J gave up 4 bases; unmatched junction bases: 5.